What follows describes a single T cell receptor beta chain. Antigen: not known. The record originates from a study of cytomegalovirus exposure and HLA in healthy donors. The study's findings and limits: In presence/absence analyses, roughly uniform sequencing depth across donors was assumed. Using a false discovery rate of 0.05, a later analysis showed that approximately 17,000 TCR beta sequences were associated with HLA alleles.

Germline CDR1 and CDR2: MRHNA and SNTAGT. The ends lost 2 bases at V and 8 bases at J; junction bases unmatched: 6. This CDR3 has 13 residues. PCR was performed using 60 Vbeta and 13 Jbeta primers. The method was immunoSEQ multiplex PCR; TCRdb's version includes in-frame clones alone and lacks a portion of them. This sample has about 210,000 clones; almost 80% occur once, and the top ten carry about 2%. V gene TRBV6-4 combines with J gene TRBJ2-7; 7 positions match TRBD2. This receptor was identified in a male donor in good health and CMV-seronegative. The sample comprised PBMCs. As DNA, the CDR3 is TGTGCCAGCAGTGACAGGGCAGCGGGAAAGCAGTACTTC. This encodes CASSDRAAGKQYF.